Below are 30 T cell receptor beta chains sequenced from a single sample in a study of early T cells in non-severe SARS-CoV-2 infection. TCRdb re-called the 5' RACE reads with MiXCR, one entry per CDR3 protein. The repertoire holds 30,000 to 40,000 distinct CDR3 sequences, with around 5.8% as singletons. The sample consisted of whole blood, taken at baseline. These receptors were taken from an adult who was a healthcare worker with PCR-confirmed SARS-CoV-2 infection or an uninfected control (not recorded which).

This clonotype was recorded many times. The rearrangement joins TRBV2 to TRBJ2-1, with D tentatively TRBD2 (5 bases). With 2 bases removed from V and 6 bases from J, the gap between germline ends came to 8 bases. The CDR3 consists of 13 residues. Germline CDR1 reads SNHLY; CDR2 reads FYNNEI. Here the CDR3 reads CASSERTGNEQFF. The DNA for the CDR3 is TGTGCCAGCAGTGAACGGACTGGCAATGAGCAGTTCTTC.

This clonotype has a count of ten or more. J is TRBJ2-1 and V is TRBV20-1; D is ambiguous. The CDR3 is 14 amino acids. Germline V gene lookup returns CDR1 DFQATT and CDR2 SNEGSKA (reference sequence). V was pared by 7 bases and J by 4 bases, with 17 bases between. The CDR3 reads CSVTAAASYNEQFF. In nucleotides, the CDR3 is TGCAGTGTCACGGCCGCCGCCTCATACAATGAGCAGTTCTTC.

Many counts were recorded for this clonotype. The V gene is TRBV12-3 or TRBV12-4, the J gene TRBJ1-2; TRBD1 agrees at 8 bases. V shed 5 bases and J 4 bases; nucleotides not matched to a gene: 6. The CDR3 totals 14 residues. CDR3 nucleotides: TGTGCCAGCAGTCGCCTTACAGGGGGCTATGGCTACACCTTC. This codes for CASSRLTGGYGYTF.

This clonotype was picked up a small number of times. The chain couples TRBV9 to TRBJ1-1; possible D gene TRBD1, 5 bases. Trimming removed 4 bases from V and 11 bases from J, with 15 bases in between. CDR1 is SGDLS, CDR2 YYNGEE, per germline. The CDR3 spans 12 residues. DNA of the CDR3: TGTGCCAGCAGCCCAGAGGGCAGGGCTGCTTTCTTT. Translated: CASSPEGRAAFF.

In its sample, this clonotype was seen a few times. The V and J genes are TRBV9 and TRBJ2-3; 9 nucleotides match TRBD2. J was trimmed by 6 bases and V by 2 bases; bases with no gene match: 7. The CDR3 has 15 residues. Germline CDR1 is SGDLS and CDR2 is YYNGEE. The CDR3 loop reads CASSVLAGSADTQYF. CDR3 bases: TGTGCCAGCAGCGTCCTAGCGGGATCCGCGGATACGCAGTATTTT.

This clonotype was seen ten or more times. The chain employs TRBV7-6 and TRBJ1-1; D is uncertain. V lost 0 bases and J lost 3, with 5 bases in between. This CDR3 comprises 13 residues. The germline V gene encodes CDR1 SGHVS and CDR2 FNYEAQ. CDR3 sequence reads: CASSLARYTEAFF. DNA for the CDR3: TGTGCCAGCAGCTTAGCCCGGTACACTGAAGCTTTCTTT.

This chain uses TRBV5-4 with TRBJ1-6, with D possibly being TRBD1 (6 bases). Germline V gives CDR1 SGHNT, CDR2 YYREEE (reference sequence). The germline V and J ends were trimmed by 4 bases and 0 bases, with 11 bases remaining between them. This CDR3 comprises 16 residues. The CDR3 reads CASSRGRGSYNSPLHF. Here the CDR3 DNA reads TGTGCCAGCAGCCGGGGGCGGGGCTCCTATAATTCACCCCTCCACTTT.

This clonotype was counted between two and nine times. The V gene is TRBV6-6, the J gene TRBJ1-5, with TRBD1 identical over 7 bases. J gave up 5 bases and V 2 bases, and 6 bases lay outside the gene matches. CDR1 and CDR2 (germline): MNHNY, SVGAGI (reference sequence). The CDR3 totals 15 residues. CDR3 sequence: CASSYEGAGDQPQHF. The CDR3, as DNA: TGTGCCAGCAGTTACGAGGGGGCGGGTGATCAGCCCCAGCATTTT.

At least ten counts were recorded for this clonotype. The gene calls are TRBV20-1 and TRBJ1-6, with TRBD1 matching 7 bases. CDR3 length: 14 amino acids. In germline, CDR1 is DFQATT, CDR2 SNEGSKA (reference sequence). With V trimmed by 5 bases and J by 10 bases, 11 bases remained unmatched. The chain's CDR3 is CSAHSAWDRSPLHF. The CDR3 region has the DNA TGCAGTGCTCACTCGGCCTGGGACAGATCACCCCTCCACTTT.

The chain employs TRBV13 and TRBJ1-5, with D hard to call. The CDR3 runs to 16 residues. V lost 0 bases and J lost 3, with 12 bases in between. CDR1 is PRHDT, CDR2 FYEKMQ, per germline (reference sequence). CDR3 loop: CASSLGGRGHNQPQHF. The CDR3 region has the DNA TGTGCCAGCAGCTTAGGGGGGAGAGGGCACAATCAGCCCCAGCATTTT.

The gene calls are TRBV14 and TRBJ2-4, with D unclear. V was shortened by 4 bases and J by 5 bases, with 12 bases between the two germline ends. The germline V gene encodes CDR1 SGHDN and CDR2 FVKESK. The CDR3 has 14 amino acids. CDR3 residues: CASSPEQTQNIQYF. The DNA of the CDR3 is TGTGCCAGCAGCCCCGAACAGACACAAAACATTCAGTACTTC. Complete variable domain (other parts from reference TRBV14 and TRBJ2-4): EAGVTQFPSHSVIEKGQTVTLRCDPISGHDNLYWYRRVMGKEIKFLLHFVKESKQDESGMPNNRFLAERTGGTYSTLKVQPAELEDSGVYFCASSPEQTQNIQYFGAGTRLSVL.

This clonotype was seen many times. The chain recombines TRBV20-1 with TRBJ1-1; D unresolved. Germline CDR1 is DFQATT and CDR2 is SNEGSKA (reference sequence). The V end was cut by 5 bases, the J end by 1 base, with 5 bases between. This CDR3 is 11 amino acids long. CDR3 sequence (DNA): TGCAGTGCTTCAAAGAACACTGAAGCTTTCTTT. Protein sequence: CSASKNTEAFF.

This clonotype was observed many times. The chain has TRBV6-6 and TRBJ1-6; D is uncertain. Trimming took off 7 bases at V and 7 bases at J, with 17 bases between the two ends. From germline, CDR1 is MNHNY and CDR2 SVGAGI (reference sequence). The CDR3 sequence is 15 residues long. Here the CDR3 reads CASTGSRMGNSPLHF. The CDR3 DNA sequence: TGTGCCAGCACGGGCAGCCGTATGGGGAATTCACCCCTCCACTTT.

This clonotype was recorded many times. V is TRBV7-8 and J is TRBJ2-2; 7 bases line up with TRBD2. Germline assignment: CDR1 SGHVS and CDR2 FQNEAQ. V was pared by 8 bases and J by 0 bases, with 6 bases of the junction left unmatched. The CDR3 sequence is 15 residues long. CDR3 residues: CASGDYLANTGELFF. Written as DNA, the CDR3 is TGTGCCAGCGGGGACTACCTAGCGAACACCGGGGAGCTGTTTTTT.

This clonotype has at least ten counts. V usage is TRBV29-1 and J usage is TRBJ1-2, with D perhaps TRBD1 (5 bases). CDR1 SQVTM and CDR2 ANQGSEA come from the germline V gene. V gave up 5 bases and J gave up 0 bases, with 13 bases separating them. The CDR3 consists of 14 residues. The CDR3 spells CSVTQGQANYGYTF. The CDR3 DNA is TGCAGCGTTACTCAGGGCCAGGCTAACTATGGCTACACCTTC.

In this sample, this clonotype turned up many times. The rearrangement uses TRBV10-1 and TRBJ1-1; D unclear. Trimming removed 5 bases at V and 1 base at J, with 11 bases between. Germline CDR1 WNHNN, CDR2 SYGVQD (reference sequence). CDR3 length: 14 residues. The CDR3: CASSQTAENTEAFF. The CDR3 nucleotides are TGCGCCAGCAGTCAAACTGCGGAGAACACTGAAGCTTTCTTT.

This clonotype was seen ten or more times. J is TRBJ1-2 and V is TRBV5-5, with D possibly being TRBD1 (5 bases). V shed 5 bases and J shed 5 bases, with 13 bases lying between them. CDR3 length: 13 residues. CDR1 is SGHKS, CDR2 YYEKEE, per germline (reference sequence). The CDR3 coding sequence is TGTGCCAGCAGTGAATTGGGGGGATATGGCTACACCTTC. It specifies CASSELGGYGYTF.

Many counts were recorded for this clonotype. The CDR3 bases are TGTGCCAGCTCGGAAGAGTCCCGCAATCAGCCCCAGCATTTT. Its protein is CASSEESRNQPQHF. The V gene is TRBV18, the J gene TRBJ1-5; D ambiguous. In germline, CDR1 is KGHSH, CDR2 LQKENI. The CDR3 is 14 residues long. Trimming left V 6 bases short and J 2 bases short, with 11 bases between. The full variable domain, its missing parts supplied by reference TRBV18 and TRBJ1-5, is NAGVMQNPRHLVRRRGQEARLRCSPMKGHSHVYWYRQLPEEGLKFMVYLQKENIIDESGMPKERFSAEFPKEGPSILRIQQVVRGDSAAYFCASSEESRNQPQHFGDGTRLSIL.

At least ten counts were recorded for this clonotype. The CDR3 DNA is TGTGCCAGTGATGAGGGGCTGAACACTGAAGCTTTCTTT. It encodes CASDEGLNTEAFF. This rearrangement joins TRBV12-3 or TRBV12-4 to TRBJ1-1; possible D gene TRBD1, 5 bases. Deletions cut 9 bases from V and 0 bases from J, with 11 bases between. The CDR3 contains 13 residues.

This clonotype came up many times. The chain links TRBV10-3 to TRBJ1-6; D possibly corresponds to TRBD1 (5 bases). Germline V gene data show CDR1 as ENHRY and CDR2 as SYGVKD. The CDR3 is 13 residues long. The germline V and J ends were trimmed by 6 bases and 14 bases, with 17 bases remaining between them. Here the CDR3 DNA reads TGTGCCATCAGCGCGGGGACTGCGGAGGCCCTCCACTTT. Residues: CAISAGTAEALHF.

The sample holds many counts of this clonotype. The chain is built from TRBV4-3 and TRBJ2-6, with TRBD1 matching over 8 bases. Germline CDR1 and CDR2: LGHNA and YSLEER. The CDR3 totals 17 residues. V was pared by 0 bases and J by 3 bases, with 4 bases of the junction left unmatched. DNA for the CDR3: TGCGCCAGCAGCCAAGACCAGGGGGCCTTTGGGGCCAACGTCCTGACTTTC. It specifies CASSQDQGAFGANVLTF.

This clonotype was counted at least ten times. CDR3 coding DNA: TGCGCCAGCAGCGATGGCAGGGGTTACGAGCAGTACTTC. Residues: CASSDGRGYEQYF. The V and J genes are TRBV5-1 and TRBJ2-7; a weak D match, TRBD1 (6 bases). CDR1 and CDR2 (germline): SGHRS, YFSETQ. The CDR3 sequence is 13 residues long. Trimming pared 4 bases from V and 4 bases from J, leaving 12 bases between.

The rearrangement links TRBV20-1 to TRBJ2-1; 8 positions agree with TRBD2. V shed 4 bases, J shed 0 bases, and the junction held 5 bases outside the gene matches. Germline V gives CDR1 DFQATT, CDR2 SNEGSKA (reference sequence). This CDR3 has 15 amino acids. Written as DNA, the CDR3 is TGCAGTGCTACGGCGGGGGGTAGCTCCTACAATGAGCAGTTCTTC. Amino acids: CSATAGGSSYNEQFF.

This clonotype rates as medium-sized. The V and J genes are TRBV12-3 or TRBV12-4 and TRBJ1-1; 7 bases are shared with TRBD1. The CDR3 covers 15 residues. V shed 5 bases, J shed 6 bases, and the junction held 12 bases outside the gene matches. DNA for the CDR3: TGTGCCAGCAGTCCCTGGACAGGCTCCGTGCCTGAAGCTTTCTTT. It specifies CASSPWTGSVPEAFF.

The CDR3 protein is CASSVTPGEDQPQHF. CDR3 in DNA: TGTGCCAGCAGTGTAACCCCCGGGGAGGATCAGCCCCAGCATTTT. This chain links TRBV27 with TRBJ1-5, with D unresolved. The CDR3 spans 15 residues. The germline V and J ends were trimmed by 5 bases and 5 bases, with 16 bases remaining between them. Germline loops: CDR1 MNHEY, CDR2 SMNVEV (reference sequence).

The V and J genes are TRBV5-1 and TRBJ2-7; D might be TRBD2 (6 bases). With 4 bases removed from V and 4 bases from J, the gap between germline ends came to 9 bases. The CDR3 spans 12 residues. The germline CDR1 and CDR2 sequences are SGHRS and YFSETQ. The chain's CDR3 is CASSGGVYEQYF. In nucleotides, the CDR3 is TGCGCCAGCAGCGGCGGGGTTTACGAGCAGTACTTC.

This clonotype was counted ten times or more. V gene TRBV10-3 combines with J gene TRBJ1-2; D perhaps matches TRBD1 (6 bases). Germline-derived CDR1 and CDR2 are ENHRY and SYGVKD. V lost 6 bases, J lost 4 bases, and 18 bases lay in between. CDR3 length: 15 residues. CDR3 amino acids: CAIRDTGLRGYGYTF. The CDR3 bases are TGTGCCATCAGAGATACAGGGCTACGGGGCTATGGCTACACCTTC.

The V gene is TRBV6-6, the J gene TRBJ2-1, with a weak D call TRBD1 (6 bases). CDR1 and CDR2 from the germline V gene are MNHNY and SVGAGI (reference sequence). V shed 2 bases and J shed 1 base, with 6 bases lying between them. This CDR3 contains 14 residues. This CDR3 reads CASSYGQSYNEQFF. CDR3 bases: TGTGCCAGCAGTTACGGACAGTCCTACAATGAGCAGTTCTTC.

This clonotype was seen repeatedly, ten times or more. The rearrangement joins TRBV6-4 to TRBJ2-7, with D tentatively TRBD1 or TRBD2 (7 bases each). CDR3 length: 14 residues. The V gene's germline CDR1 is MRHNA and CDR2 SNTAGT. V lost 6 bases to trimming and J lost 6 bases, with 18 bases between them. The DNA for the CDR3 is TGTGCCAGCAGCCCAGGGGGTACTAGCGCCGAGCAGTACTTC. This sequence encodes CASSPGGTSAEQYF.

This clonotype was detected many times. The chain recombines TRBV10-3 with TRBJ2-1; 8 positions agree with TRBD2. The CDR3 length is 15 residues. With V trimmed by 5 bases and J by 5 bases, 8 bases remained unmatched. Germline CDR1 and CDR2: ENHRY and SYGVKD. CDR3 region: CAISPAGGKNNEQFF. CDR3 coding DNA: TGTGCCATCAGTCCGGCGGGAGGAAAGAACAATGAGCAGTTCTTC.